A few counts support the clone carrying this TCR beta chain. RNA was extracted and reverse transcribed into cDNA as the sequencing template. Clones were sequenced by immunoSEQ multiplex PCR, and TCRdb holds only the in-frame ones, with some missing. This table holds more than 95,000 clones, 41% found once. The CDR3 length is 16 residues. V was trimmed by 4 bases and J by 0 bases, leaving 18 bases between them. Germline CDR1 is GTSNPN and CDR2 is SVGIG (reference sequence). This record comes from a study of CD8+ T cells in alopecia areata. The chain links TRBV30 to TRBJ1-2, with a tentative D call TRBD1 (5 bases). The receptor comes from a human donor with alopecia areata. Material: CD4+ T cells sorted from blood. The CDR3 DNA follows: TGTGCCTGGACCACGACAGCTCCAATAACTAACTATGGCTACACCTTC. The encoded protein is CAWTTTAPITNYGYTF.